The T cell receptor (beta chain) under discussion was sequenced for a study of T cells after yellow fever vaccination. Study as a whole: Each low-cell-number fraction was prepared by means of SMART-Seq v4 Ultra Low Input. Notes on the study in general: The secondary response was weaker but peaked faster, day 5 versus 15. FACS-sorted repertoires might harbor abundant contaminating clonotypes from the bulk population.

Trimming removed 4 bases from V and 16 bases from J, with 20 bases in between. Germline CDR1 and CDR2: MGHRA and YSYEKL. The CDR3 is made up of 13 amino acids. TCRdb recomputed calls from the 5' RACE reads with MiXCR, one row per CDR3 protein. The sample lists 350,000 to 550,000 distinct CDR3 sequences, approximately 18% occurring once. Comments on this clonotype: Its antigen is as yet unknown.

The clonotype originates from a man aged 18-30 years who received the YFV17D yellow fever vaccine. This specimen was PBMCs, taken before the yellow fever booster vaccination. The chain carries TRBV4-1 and TRBJ1-5; perhaps TRBD1 as D (5 bases). The CDR3 spells CASSRSGTSPPHF. The CDR3 DNA reads TGCGCCAGCAGCCGGAGCGGGACTTCCCCCCCCCATTTT.